The 9 T cell receptor beta chains below all came from one sample that was sequenced in a study of CD8+ T cells in alopecia areata. The sequencing template was cDNA reverse transcribed from extracted RNA. Sequencing was performed with immunoSEQ multiplex PCR; in TCRdb, only in-frame clones are kept and a portion is missing. The profile shows under 250,000 clones, 50% to 60% of them singletons. Sequencing was performed on CD4+ T cells sorted from blood, taken at week 0. The receptors come from a human donor with alopecia areata.

With respect to this clone: The junction differs from germline at one of its ends, possibly a read error. The chain couples TRBV9 to TRBJ2-7, with D hard to call. The length of the CDR3 is 10 residues. Germline V CDR1 and CDR2: SGDLS, YYNGEE. The CDR3 sequence: CASSPYGQYF. The DNA for the CDR3 is TGTGCCAGCAGCCCCTACGGGCAGTACTTC.

Turning to this clone: This same CDR3 is encoded by further DNA sequences in the sample. The rearrangement uses TRBV25-1 and TRBJ2-5, with a possible D match to TRBD1 (6 bases). CDR1 MGHDK and CDR2 SYGVNS come from the germline V gene. The CDR3 consists of 14 residues. Between the trimmed V and J ends, which lost 3 bases and 2 bases, there was a span of 10 bases. CDR3 in DNA: TGTGCCAGCAGTGACAGGGGCGGTCAAGAGACCCAGTACTTC. Protein product: CASSDRGGQETQYF.

In this sample, this clone turned up a few times. This chain connects TRBV4-1 to TRBJ1-4, with D possibly matching TRBD1 (6 bases). The CDR3 is made up of 14 amino acids. Germline lookup yields CDR1 MGHRA and CDR2 YSYEKL. The V and J ends lost 6 bases and 5 bases respectively, with 13 bases between them. The CDR3 nucleotides read TGCGCCAGCAGTAGCGGGGGGGCAAATGAAAAACTGTTTTTT. Residues: CASSSGGANEKLFF.

The CDR3 region is CASSVGGKRADNEQFF. The CDR3, as DNA: TGTGCCAGCAGCGTAGGAGGTAAGAGGGCAGACAATGAGCAGTTCTTC. The chain carries TRBV9 and TRBJ2-1; D may be TRBD2 (5 bases). V was cut by 0 bases and J by 5 bases, with 15 bases left in between. The germline gives CDR1 SGDLS, CDR2 YYNGEE. The CDR3 is 16 residues long. Full variable domain (rest looked up from reference TRBV9 and TRBJ2-1): DSGVTQTPKHLITATGQRVTLRCSPRSGDLSVYWYQQSLDQGLQFLIQYYNGEERAKGNILERFSAQQFPDLHSELNLSSLELGDSALYFCASSVGGKRADNEQFFGPGTRLTVL.

The chain uses TRBV7-3 and TRBJ2-3; 7 bases map to TRBD1. The V gene end was trimmed by 5 bases and the J gene end by 0 bases; junction bases not matched to a gene: 2. Germline loops: CDR1 SGHTA, CDR2 FQGTGA. The CDR3 is 14 residues long. The CDR3 DNA reads as TGTGCCAGCAGCACGGGACAGAGCACAGATACGCAGTATTTT. This encodes CASSTGQSTDTQYF.

This clone was seen more than once but under ten times. This chain uses TRBV29-1 with TRBJ2-5; 7 nucleotides match TRBD2. The CDR3 sequence is 14 residues long. CDR1 is SQVTM, CDR2 ANQGSEA, per germline. After removal of 7 bases from V and 5 bases from J, the junction contained 13 bases not matched to a gene. The CDR3 nucleotides read TGCAGCGCCCTGGGCCAAGCGGGGCGGGAGACCCAGTACTTC. This translates into CSALGQAGRETQYF.

The V call is TRBV29-1, the J call TRBJ2-7; 14 bases map to TRBD2. The CDR3 loop spans 14 amino acids. Germline trimming cut 6 bases from V and 4 bases from J; bases unmatched to any gene: 5. Per the germline V gene, CDR1 is SQVTM and CDR2 is ANQGSEA. The DNA of the CDR3 is TGCAGCGTCCACGGGACTAGCGGGAGTTACGAGCAGTACTTC. Translated: CSVHGTSGSYEQYF.

This chain uses TRBV29-1 with TRBJ1-1; no reliable D call. The germline CDR1 and CDR2 sequences are SQVTM and ANQGSEA. CDR3 size: 13 residues. Trimming removed 5 bases at V and 5 bases at J, with 15 bases between. This CDR3 is CSVRAELRTEAFF. The CDR3 DNA reads TGCAGCGTTCGGGCAGAGCTGCGTACTGAAGCTTTCTTT.

The chain links TRBV2 to TRBJ1-1, with TRBD1 as a possible D gene (5 bases). Deletions cut 0 bases from V and 4 bases from J, with 9 bases between. The CDR3 length is 14 residues. CDR1 is SNHLY, CDR2 FYNNEI, per germline. Here the CDR3 reads CASSEAWGGTEAFF. The CDR3 DNA reads TGTGCCAGCAGTGAAGCTTGGGGGGGCACTGAAGCTTTCTTT.